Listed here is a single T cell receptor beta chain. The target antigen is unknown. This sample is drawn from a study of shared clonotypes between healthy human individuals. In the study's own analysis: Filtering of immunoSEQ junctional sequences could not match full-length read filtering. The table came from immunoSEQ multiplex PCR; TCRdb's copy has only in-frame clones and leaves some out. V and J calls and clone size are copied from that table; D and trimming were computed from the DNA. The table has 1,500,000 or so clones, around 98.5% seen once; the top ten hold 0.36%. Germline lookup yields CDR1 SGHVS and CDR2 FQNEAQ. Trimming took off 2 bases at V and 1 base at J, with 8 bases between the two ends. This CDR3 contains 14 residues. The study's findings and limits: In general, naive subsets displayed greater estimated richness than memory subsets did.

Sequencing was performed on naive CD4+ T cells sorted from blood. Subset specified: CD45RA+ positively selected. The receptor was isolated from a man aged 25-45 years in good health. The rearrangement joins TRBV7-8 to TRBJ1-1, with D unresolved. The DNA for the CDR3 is TGTGCCAGCAGCTTAATGACTTCGAACACTGAAGCTTTCTTT. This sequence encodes CASSLMTSNTEAFF. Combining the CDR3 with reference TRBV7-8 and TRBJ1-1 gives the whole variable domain GAGVSQSPRYKVAKRGQDVALRCDPISGHVSLFWYQQALGQGPEFLTYFQNEAQLDKSGLPSDRFFAERPEGSVSTLKIQRTQQEDSAVYLCASSLMTSNTEAFFGQGTRLTVV.